These 18 T cell receptor beta chains were all obtained from the same sample, sequenced in a study of CD8 T cells in ankylosing spondylitis. TCRdb reprocessed the 5' RACE reads with MiXCR, giving one entry per CDR3 protein. The data show about 240,000 distinct CDR3 sequences, approximately 9% seen once. Sequences were obtained from blood, either unsorted or a sorted T cell fraction (not recorded which). These receptors all come from a male donor with ankylosing spondylitis or in good health (not recorded which).

Many counts were recorded for this clonotype. The chain links TRBV27 to TRBJ1-5; D may be TRBD1 (5 bases). The ends were cut back, 3 bases at V and 0 bases at J, with 9 bases in the middle. This CDR3 comprises 15 residues. Germline V lookup: CDR1 MNHEY, CDR2 SMNVEV (reference sequence). CDR3 in amino acids: CASSFGTNSNQPQHF. The DNA for the CDR3 is TGTGCCAGCAGTTTTGGGACGAATAGCAATCAGCCCCAGCATTTT.

This clonotype was observed many times. The chain is built from TRBV9 and TRBJ2-1, with 7 bases identical to TRBD1. V gave up 5 bases and J gave up 3 bases; unmatched junction bases: 5. This CDR3 region has 14 residues. Per germline, CDR1 SGDLS and CDR2 YYNGEE. CDR3 amino acids: CASSPGQSYNEQFF. DNA of the CDR3: TGTGCCAGCAGTCCGGGACAGAGCTACAATGAGCAGTTCTTC.

In its sample, this clonotype was seen a few times. This chain joins TRBV15 and TRBJ2-1, with a possible D match to TRBD2 (5 bases). Germline V gene data show CDR1 as LNHNV and CDR2 as YYDKDF (reference sequence). V was shortened by 1 base and J by 8 bases, with 15 bases between the two germline ends. The CDR3 consists of 15 residues. The CDR3 reads CATSRGGLEEHEQFF. Here the CDR3 DNA reads TGTGCCACCAGCAGAGGAGGGCTAGAAGAACATGAGCAGTTCTTC.

At least ten counts were recorded for this clonotype. The chain combines TRBV7-8 with TRBJ2-7; D tentatively reads TRBD1 or TRBD2 (5 bases each). The CDR3 runs to 14 residues. Trimming removed 7 bases at V and 0 bases at J, with 13 bases between. CDR1 is SGHVS and CDR2 is FQNEAQ in the germline V gene. The CDR3 sequence: CASTGNRLSYEQYF. Here the CDR3 DNA reads TGTGCCAGCACGGGGAACAGGCTCTCCTACGAGCAGTACTTC.

This clonotype was detected ten times or more. The chain joins TRBV7-9 to TRBJ2-7; no definite D call. The length of the CDR3 is 14 residues. V lost 3 bases to trimming and J lost 2 bases, with 11 bases between them. The germline V gene encodes CDR1 SEHNR and CDR2 FQNEAQ (reference sequence). CDR3 DNA: TGTGCCAGCAGCTTGGGCTCTAACCCCTACGAGCAGTACTTC. Protein product: CASSLGSNPYEQYF. Based on the CDR3 plus reference TRBV7-9 and TRBJ2-7, the full variable domain is DTGVSQNPRHKITKRGQNVTFRCDPISEHNRLYWYRQTLGQGPEFLTYFQNEAQLEKSRLLSDRFSAERPKGSFSTLEIQRTEQGDSAMYLCASSLGSNPYEQYFGPGTRLTVT.

This clonotype was counted ten times or more. This rearrangement joins TRBV4-2 to TRBJ2-7; 9 nucleotides agree with TRBD1. The CDR3 consists of 14 residues. Germline CDR1 and CDR2: LGHNA and YNFKEQ. The junction had 3 bases not matched to a gene; V was cut back by 4 bases and J by 2 bases. The CDR3 DNA reads as TGTGCCAGCAGCCTGGGACAGGGAGCCTACGAGCAGTACTTC. Translating gives CASSLGQGAYEQYF.

CDR3 sequence reads: CASSQGAGTSRNEQFF. The CDR3 bases are TGCGCCAGCAGCCAGGGGGCCGGGACTAGCAGGAATGAGCAGTTCTTC. V and J are TRBV4-3 and TRBJ2-1; the match to TRBD2 covers 9 bases. CDR3 length equals 16 residues. V lost 3 bases and J lost 7; bases outside the gene matches: 10. Germline V gene sequence: CDR1 LGHNA, CDR2 YSLEER.

This clonotype was seen a handful of times. One end of the junction fails to match germline, which may point to a read error. This chain connects TRBV7-7 to TRBJ1-2; TRBD1 matches at 11 bases. Germline V gene sequence: CDR1 SSHAT, CDR2 FNYEAQ (reference sequence). This CDR3 contains 18 residues. Here the CDR3 reads CASSTGGGQGARRYGYTF. CDR3 nucleotide sequence: TGTGCTAGCAGCACTGGGGGCGGACAGGGGGCTCGTCGGTATGGCTACACCTTC.

This clonotype was seen ten or more times. The chain combines TRBV6-6 with TRBJ1-2; D not certain. The V end lost 7 bases, the J end lost 3 bases, and 12 bases lay between the germline ends. The CDR3 spans 13 residues. Per the germline V gene, CDR1 is MNHNY and CDR2 is SVGAGI (reference sequence). The CDR3 sequence: CASMSSRYYGYTF. The CDR3 DNA is TGTGCCAGCATGTCGAGTCGGTACTATGGCTACACCTTC.

The table lists this clonotype with a few counts. The CDR3 DNA reads TGTGCCAGCAGCTCTATCGGGTTACGTCCGGGAAGCACCTACGAGCAGTACTTC. Translating it yields CASSSIGLRPGSTYEQYF. The chain has TRBV11-1 and TRBJ2-7, with D tentatively TRBD2 (5 bases). The CDR3 consists of 18 residues. V was shortened by 4 bases and J by 2 bases, with 24 bases between the two germline ends. The V gene's germline CDR1 is SGHAT and CDR2 FQDESV (reference sequence).

This clonotype was found many times. The V and J genes are TRBV12-3 or TRBV12-4 and TRBJ2-1; no reliable D call. Trimming pared 3 bases from V and 5 bases from J, leaving 14 bases between. The length of the CDR3 is 15 residues. CDR3 amino acids: CASSFSLGIHNEQFF. CDR3 coding DNA: TGTGCCAGCAGTTTCAGTTTGGGGATCCACAATGAGCAGTTCTTC.

This clonotype occurred many times. V gene TRBV5-1 combines with J gene TRBJ2-5; 9 bases map to TRBD2. CDR3 length equals 14 residues. V trimming: 4 bases; J trimming: 3 bases; junction bases outside the gene matches: 4. The germline gives CDR1 SGHRS, CDR2 YFSETQ. The CDR3 sequence: CASSRLAVEETQYF. The CDR3 bases are TGCGCCAGCAGCCGACTAGCGGTCGAAGAGACCCAGTACTTC.

In this sample, this clonotype turned up many times. V usage is TRBV7-2 and J usage is TRBJ1-2; no reliable D call. Trimming removed 2 bases at V and 4 bases at J, with 8 bases between. The CDR3 sequence is 13 residues long. In germline, CDR1 is SGHTA, CDR2 FQGNSA. The CDR3 coding sequence is TGTGCCAGCAGCTTATCAAACCGCTATGGCTACACCTTC. Translated: CASSLSNRYGYTF.

This clonotype was found many times. The chain uses TRBV12-3 or TRBV12-4 and TRBJ2-5, with D hard to call. V was clipped by 1 base and J by 2 bases, with 8 bases between them. The CDR3 has 14 amino acids. The CDR3 sequence: CASSLGYKQETQYF. In DNA, the CDR3 is TGTGCCAGCAGTTTAGGATATAAGCAAGAGACCCAGTACTTC.

This clonotype has more than one count but fewer than ten. This chain links TRBV10-2 with TRBJ2-7, with 8 bases identical to TRBD2. Trimming took 0 bases from V and 0 from J; bases not matched to a gene: 4. CDR3 length equals 16 residues. The germline V gene has CDR1 WSHSY and CDR2 SAAADI. CDR3 nucleotides: TGCGCCAGCAGTGAGTCCAGTAGCGGGAACTCCTACGAGCAGTACTTC. The encoded protein is CASSESSSGNSYEQYF.

This clonotype has at least ten counts. This sequence joins TRBV6-1 and TRBJ1-1, with 8 bases identical to TRBD1. V lost 6 bases and J lost 4; bases outside the gene matches: 10. CDR1 and CDR2 from the germline V gene are MNHNS and SASEGT. The CDR3 extends over 15 amino acids. CDR3 coding DNA: TGTGCCAGCAGGGACAGGGCCGGGCTTGGCACTGAAGCTTTCTTT. It specifies CASRDRAGLGTEAFF.

In its sample, this clonotype was seen many times. The chain couples TRBV9 to TRBJ2-3, with TRBD2 as a possible D gene (5 bases). The V and J ends lost 4 bases and 4 bases respectively, with 13 bases between them. The CDR3 runs to 14 residues. The germline gives CDR1 SGDLS, CDR2 YYNGEE. The chain's CDR3 is CASSLRAPPDTQYF. The CDR3 region has the DNA TGTGCCAGCAGCTTGCGGGCCCCACCAGATACGCAGTATTTT.

This CDR3 is CAWSEVFRGADYGYTF. CDR3 DNA sequence: TGTGCCTGGAGTGAGGTGTTCAGGGGCGCCGACTATGGCTACACCTTC. The chain uses TRBV30 and TRBJ1-2, with D possibly TRBD1 on 6 matching bases. From germline, CDR1 is GTSNPN and CDR2 SVGIG (reference sequence). This CDR3 is 16 amino acids long. V was pared by 1 base and J by 3 bases, with 18 bases between. The variable domain in full, completed from reference TRBV30 and TRBJ1-2, reads SQTIHQWPATLVQPVGSPLSLECTVEGTSNPNLYWYRQAAGRGLQLLFYSVGIGQISSEVPQNLSASRPQDRQFILSSKKLLLSDSGFYLCAWSEVFRGADYGYTFGSGTRLTVV.